The T cell receptor beta chain under discussion was sequenced for a study of blood T cells in healthy people across ages. Trimming stripped 5 bases from V and 5 bases from J, with 15 bases between. This CDR3 has 14 residues. Germline lookup yields CDR1 SGHVS and CDR2 FNYEAQ. A J-beta primer mix and a sample-barcoded 5' primer were used in a second PCR of roughly 6 to 11 cycles. TCRdb fed the 5' RACE reads into MiXCR, producing one record per CDR3 protein. The sample yields more than 1 million distinct CDR3 sequences, more than 40% seen once. The rearrangement links TRBV7-6 to TRBJ2-5; D might be TRBD2 (6 bases). This clonotype was obtained from a woman aged 55-70 years in good health. Sequencing was performed on blood. The CDR3 region has the DNA TGTGCCAGCAGCGCCTCGGGAGCCAGGGAGACCCAGTACTTC. It is translated as CASSASGARETQYF. Together with reference TRBV7-6 and TRBJ2-5, the CDR3 gives the full variable domain: GAGVSQSPRYKVTKRGQDVALRCDPISGHVSLYWYRQALGQGPEFLTYFNYEAQQDKSGLPNDRFSAERPEGSISTLTIQRTEQRDSAMYRCASSASGARETQYFGPGTRLLVL.